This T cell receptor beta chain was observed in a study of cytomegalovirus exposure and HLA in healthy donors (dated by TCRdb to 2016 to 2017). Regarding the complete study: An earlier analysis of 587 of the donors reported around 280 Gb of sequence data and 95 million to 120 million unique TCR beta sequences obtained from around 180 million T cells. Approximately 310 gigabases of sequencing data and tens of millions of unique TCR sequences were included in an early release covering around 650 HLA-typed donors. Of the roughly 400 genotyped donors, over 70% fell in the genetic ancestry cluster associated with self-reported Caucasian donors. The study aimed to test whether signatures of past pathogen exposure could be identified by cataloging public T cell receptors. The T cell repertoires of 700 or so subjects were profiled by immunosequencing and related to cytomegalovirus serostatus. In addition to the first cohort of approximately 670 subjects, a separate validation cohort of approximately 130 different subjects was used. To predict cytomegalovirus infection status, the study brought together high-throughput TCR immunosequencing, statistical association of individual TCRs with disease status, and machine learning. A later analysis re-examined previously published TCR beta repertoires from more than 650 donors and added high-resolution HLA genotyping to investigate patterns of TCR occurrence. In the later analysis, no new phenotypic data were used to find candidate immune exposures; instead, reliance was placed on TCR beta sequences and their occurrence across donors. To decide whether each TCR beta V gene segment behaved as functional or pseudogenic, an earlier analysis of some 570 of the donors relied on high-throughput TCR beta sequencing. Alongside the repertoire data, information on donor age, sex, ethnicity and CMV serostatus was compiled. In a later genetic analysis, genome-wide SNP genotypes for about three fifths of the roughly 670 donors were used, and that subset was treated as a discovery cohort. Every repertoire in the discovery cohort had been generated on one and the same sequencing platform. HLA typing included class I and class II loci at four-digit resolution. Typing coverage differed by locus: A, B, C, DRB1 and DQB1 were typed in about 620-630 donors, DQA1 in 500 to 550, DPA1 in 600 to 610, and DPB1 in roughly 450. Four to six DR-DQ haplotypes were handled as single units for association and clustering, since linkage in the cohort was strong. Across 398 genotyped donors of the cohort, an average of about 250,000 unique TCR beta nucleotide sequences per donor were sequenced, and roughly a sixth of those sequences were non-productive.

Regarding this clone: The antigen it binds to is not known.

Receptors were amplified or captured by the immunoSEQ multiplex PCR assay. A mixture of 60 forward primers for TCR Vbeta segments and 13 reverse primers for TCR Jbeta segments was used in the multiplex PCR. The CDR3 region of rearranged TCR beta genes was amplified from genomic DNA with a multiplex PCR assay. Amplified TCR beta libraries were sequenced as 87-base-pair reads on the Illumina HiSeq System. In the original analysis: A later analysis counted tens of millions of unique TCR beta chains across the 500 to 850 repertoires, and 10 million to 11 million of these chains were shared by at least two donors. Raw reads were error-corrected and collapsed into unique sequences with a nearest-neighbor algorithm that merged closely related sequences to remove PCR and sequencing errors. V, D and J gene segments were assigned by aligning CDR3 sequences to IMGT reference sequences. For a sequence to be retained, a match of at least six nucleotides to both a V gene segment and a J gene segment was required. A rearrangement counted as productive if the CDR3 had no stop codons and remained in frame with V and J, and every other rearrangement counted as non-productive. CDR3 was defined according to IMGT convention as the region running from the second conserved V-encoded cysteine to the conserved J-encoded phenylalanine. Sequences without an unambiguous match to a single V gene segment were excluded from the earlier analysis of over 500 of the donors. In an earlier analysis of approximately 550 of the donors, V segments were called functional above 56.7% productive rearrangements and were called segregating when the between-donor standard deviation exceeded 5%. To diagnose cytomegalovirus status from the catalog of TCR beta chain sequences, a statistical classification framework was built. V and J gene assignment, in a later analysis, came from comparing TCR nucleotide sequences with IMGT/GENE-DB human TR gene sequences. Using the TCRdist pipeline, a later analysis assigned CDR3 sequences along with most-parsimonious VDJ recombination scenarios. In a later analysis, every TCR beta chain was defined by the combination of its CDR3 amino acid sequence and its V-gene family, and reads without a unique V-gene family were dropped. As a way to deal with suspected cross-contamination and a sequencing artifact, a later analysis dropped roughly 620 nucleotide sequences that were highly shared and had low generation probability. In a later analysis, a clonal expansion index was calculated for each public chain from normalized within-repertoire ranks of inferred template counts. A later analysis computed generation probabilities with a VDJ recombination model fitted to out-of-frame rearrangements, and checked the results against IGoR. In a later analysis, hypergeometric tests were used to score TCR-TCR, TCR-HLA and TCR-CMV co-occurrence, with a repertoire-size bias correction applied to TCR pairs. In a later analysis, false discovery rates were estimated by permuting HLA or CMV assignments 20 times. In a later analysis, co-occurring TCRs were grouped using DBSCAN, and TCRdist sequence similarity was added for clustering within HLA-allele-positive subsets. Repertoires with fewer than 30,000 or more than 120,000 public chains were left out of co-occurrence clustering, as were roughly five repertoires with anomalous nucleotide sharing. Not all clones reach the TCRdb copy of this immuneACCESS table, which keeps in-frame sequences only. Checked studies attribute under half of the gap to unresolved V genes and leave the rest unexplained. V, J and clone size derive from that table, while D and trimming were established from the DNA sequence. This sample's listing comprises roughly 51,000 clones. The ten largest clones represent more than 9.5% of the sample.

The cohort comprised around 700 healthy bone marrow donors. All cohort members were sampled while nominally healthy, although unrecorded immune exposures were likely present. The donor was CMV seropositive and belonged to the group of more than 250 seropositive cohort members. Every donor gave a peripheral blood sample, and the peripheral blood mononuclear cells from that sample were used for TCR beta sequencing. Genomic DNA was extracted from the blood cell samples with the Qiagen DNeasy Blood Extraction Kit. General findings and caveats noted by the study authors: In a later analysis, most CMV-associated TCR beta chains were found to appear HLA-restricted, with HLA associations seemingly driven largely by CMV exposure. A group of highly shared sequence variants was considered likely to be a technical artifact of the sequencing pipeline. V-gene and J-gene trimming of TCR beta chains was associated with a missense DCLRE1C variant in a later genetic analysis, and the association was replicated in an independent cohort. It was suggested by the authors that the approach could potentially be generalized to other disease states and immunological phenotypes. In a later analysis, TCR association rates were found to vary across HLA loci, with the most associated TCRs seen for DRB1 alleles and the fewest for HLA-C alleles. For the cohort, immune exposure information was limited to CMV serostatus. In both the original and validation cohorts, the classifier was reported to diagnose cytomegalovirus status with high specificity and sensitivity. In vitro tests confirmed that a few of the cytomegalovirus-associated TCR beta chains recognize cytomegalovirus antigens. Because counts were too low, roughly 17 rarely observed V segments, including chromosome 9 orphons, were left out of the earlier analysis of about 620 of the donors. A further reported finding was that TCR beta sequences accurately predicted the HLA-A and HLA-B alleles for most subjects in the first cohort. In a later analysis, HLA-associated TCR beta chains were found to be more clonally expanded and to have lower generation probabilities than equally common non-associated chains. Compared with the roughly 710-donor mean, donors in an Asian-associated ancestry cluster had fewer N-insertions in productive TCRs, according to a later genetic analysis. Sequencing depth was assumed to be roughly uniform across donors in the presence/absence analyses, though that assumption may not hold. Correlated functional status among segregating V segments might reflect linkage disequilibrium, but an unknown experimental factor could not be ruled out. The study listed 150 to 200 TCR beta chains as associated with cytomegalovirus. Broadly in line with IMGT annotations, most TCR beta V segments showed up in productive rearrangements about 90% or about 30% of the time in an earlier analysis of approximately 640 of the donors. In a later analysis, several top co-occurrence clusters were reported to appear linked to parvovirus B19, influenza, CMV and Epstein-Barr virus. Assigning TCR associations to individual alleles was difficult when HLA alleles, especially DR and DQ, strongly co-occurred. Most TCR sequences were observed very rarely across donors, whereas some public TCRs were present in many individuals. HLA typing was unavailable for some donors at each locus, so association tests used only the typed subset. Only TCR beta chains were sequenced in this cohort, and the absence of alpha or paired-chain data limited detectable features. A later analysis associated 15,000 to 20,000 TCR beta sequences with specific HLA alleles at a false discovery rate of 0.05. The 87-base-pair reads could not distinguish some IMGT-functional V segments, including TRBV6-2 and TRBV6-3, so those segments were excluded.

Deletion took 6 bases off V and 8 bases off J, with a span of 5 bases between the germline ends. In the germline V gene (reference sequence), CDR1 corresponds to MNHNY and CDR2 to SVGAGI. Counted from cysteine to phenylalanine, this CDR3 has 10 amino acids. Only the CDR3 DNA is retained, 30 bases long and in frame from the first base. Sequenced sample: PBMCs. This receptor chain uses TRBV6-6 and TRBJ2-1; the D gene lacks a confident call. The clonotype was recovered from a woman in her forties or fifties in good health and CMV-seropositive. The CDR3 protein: CASSRDEQFF. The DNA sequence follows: TGTGCCAGCAGCCGGGATGAGCAGTTCTTC.